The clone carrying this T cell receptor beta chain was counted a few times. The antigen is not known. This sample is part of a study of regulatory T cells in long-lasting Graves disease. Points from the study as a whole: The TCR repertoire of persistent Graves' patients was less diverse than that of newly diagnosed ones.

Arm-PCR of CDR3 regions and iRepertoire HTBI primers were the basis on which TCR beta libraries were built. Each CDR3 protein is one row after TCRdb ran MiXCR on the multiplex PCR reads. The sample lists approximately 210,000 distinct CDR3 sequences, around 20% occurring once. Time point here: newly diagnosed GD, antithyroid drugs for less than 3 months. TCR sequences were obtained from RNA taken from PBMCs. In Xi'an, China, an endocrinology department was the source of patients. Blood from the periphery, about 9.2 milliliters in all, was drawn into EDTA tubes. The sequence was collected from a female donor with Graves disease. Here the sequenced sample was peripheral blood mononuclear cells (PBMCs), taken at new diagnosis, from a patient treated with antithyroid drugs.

The CDR3 DNA follows: TGTGCCAGCAGCGGGACTAGCCGCAATGAGCAGTTCTTC. This gives the protein CASSGTSRNEQFF. V gene TRBV11-2 combines with J gene TRBJ2-1, with 9 bases fitting TRBD2. V gave up 5 bases and J gave up 6 bases; unmatched junction bases: 2. CDR1 is SGHAT, CDR2 FQNNGV, per germline. The CDR3 runs to 13 residues. Combining the CDR3 with reference TRBV11-2 and TRBJ2-1 gives the whole variable domain EAGVAQSPRYKIIEKRQSVAFWCNPISGHATLYWYQQILGQGPKLLIQFQNNGVVDDSQLPKDRFSAERLKGVDSTLKIQPAKLEDSAVYLCASSGTSRNEQFFGPGTRLTVL.